Following are 7 T cell receptor beta chains from one sample sequenced in a study of T cells after yellow fever vaccination. Each CDR3 protein gets one entry after TCRdb re-called the 5' RACE reads with MiXCR. The sample has 450,000 to 550,000 distinct CDR3 sequences; 21% are singletons. The sample was PBMCs, taken about 20 days after the first yellow fever vaccination. The receptor set was obtained from a man between 18 and 35 years old who received the YFV17D yellow fever vaccine.

The chain combines TRBV7-8 with TRBJ2-7; weak D call: TRBD2 (6 bases). The CDR3 extends over 13 amino acids. The V end was cut by 4 bases, the J end by 4 bases, with 11 bases between. Germline V CDR1 and CDR2: SGHVS, FQNEAQ. The CDR3 is CASSSRDSYEQYV. The DNA for the CDR3 is TGTGCCAGCAGCTCCCGGGACTCGTACGAGCAGTACGTC.

This sequence joins TRBV12-3 or TRBV12-4 and TRBJ2-1; D is perhaps TRBD1 (5 bases). The CDR3 is 12 amino acids. V was shortened by 7 bases and J by 6 bases, with 10 bases between the two germline ends. CDR3 amino acids: CASTRQFNEQFF. Here the CDR3 DNA reads TGTGCCAGCACCCGACAGTTCAATGAGCAGTTCTTC.

A few counts support this clonotype. The V gene is TRBV4-1, the J gene TRBJ2-5; perhaps D is TRBD1 or TRBD2 (5 bases each). V lost 1 base and J lost 5, with 14 bases in between. Looked up from germline, CDR1 is MGHRA and CDR2 is YSYEKL. CDR3 length equals 15 residues. The CDR3 DNA sequence: TGCGCCAGCAGCCAAGGGTGGGGGTTGGAGGAGACCCAGTACTTC. This sequence encodes CASSQGWGLEETQYF.

This clonotype was picked up a small number of times. This chain's CDR3 is CASSLLVRDTQYF. The CDR3 bases are TGTGCCAGCAGTTTACTAGTACGGGATACGCAGTATTTT. The chain joins TRBV27 to TRBJ2-3; D gene ambiguous. The CDR3 consists of 13 residues. In germline, CDR1 is MNHEY, CDR2 SMNVEV (reference sequence). Deletions cut 2 bases from V and 6 bases from J, with 9 bases between.

This clonotype was recorded a few times. This rearrangement joins TRBV7-9 to TRBJ2-1, with D perhaps TRBD1 (6 bases). The V end lost 2 bases, the J end lost 4 bases, and 12 bases lay between the germline ends. CDR3 length equals 15 residues. CDR1 and CDR2 (germline): SEHNR, FQNEAQ (reference sequence). In nucleotides, the CDR3 is TGTGCCAGCAGCTTACTTGGGGGCCGGTACAATGAGCAGTTCTTC. Its translation: CASSLLGGRYNEQFF.

The rearrangement links TRBV12-3 or TRBV12-4 to TRBJ1-5, with D maybe TRBD1 (6 bases). The CDR3 is 16 residues long. V lost 2 bases and J lost 4, with 15 bases in between. The DNA of the CDR3 is TGTGCCAGCAGTTTACAGGGGACCCTTGGGAATCAGCCCCAGCATTTT. Translation: CASSLQGTLGNQPQHF.

This clonotype was recorded a few times. In nucleotides, the CDR3 is TGTGCCAGCAGTACCCGTGCAGGGCTGTACTATGGCTACACCTTC. The encoded protein is CASSTRAGLYYGYTF. The chain employs TRBV12-3 or TRBV12-4 and TRBJ1-2; D is possibly TRBD1 (5 bases). The CDR3 is made up of 15 amino acids. V lost 5 bases to trimming and J lost 3 bases, with 16 bases between them.